This T cell receptor (beta chain) originates from a study of PD-L1 blockade in urothelial cancer. TCRdb's table, derived via immunoSEQ multiplex PCR, lists solely in-frame clones and lacks some. The repertoire holds 35,000 to 40,000 clones, with roughly four fifths as singletons. Germline-derived CDR1 and CDR2 are GTSNPN and SVGIG (reference sequence). CDR3 length: 14 residues. V was clipped by 3 bases and J by 8 bases; unmatched bases: 6. Time point denoted: pretreatment peripheral blood. A total of 1 to 8 samples per patient were collected pretreatment and on-treatment. This sequence originates from a man between 60 and 75 years old with urothelial cancer. Sequencing used PBMCs, obtained around atezolizumab (anti-PD-L1) treatment. The chain is built from TRBV30 and TRBJ2-1; TRBD1 matches at 11 bases. CDR3: CAWSRDRGVDEQFF. The CDR3 region has the DNA TGTGCCTGGAGCCGGGACAGGGGGGTCGATGAGCAGTTCTTC.